This note documents a single TCR beta chain sequence. Its target is unknown. The sample is drawn from a study of T cell responses to AZD1222 COVID-19 vaccine. Overall study findings and caveats: Recipients of AZD1222 seropositive at baseline numbered only 6 or 7. Mapped onto spike, vaccine-associated CD4 TCRs spanned it and were dominant at 160-218 and 743-854.

CDR1 is SGHKS and CDR2 is YYEKEE in the germline V gene (reference sequence). This CDR3 contains 16 residues. Losses at the gene ends were 1 base for V and 7 bases for J; bases not matched to a gene: 9. Generated by immunoSEQ multiplex PCR, the TCRdb table keeps only in-frame clones and is missing some. The data contain under 150,000 clones, over 85% of them singletons. The sample in question was peripheral blood, obtained 28 days after the second AZD1222 dose. The TCR was taken from an adult who received the AZD1222 COVID-19 vaccine. The chain uses TRBV5-5 and TRBJ2-3, with 10 bases that match TRBD2. CDR3 sequence (DNA): TGTGCCAGCAGCTTGTCGGCTAGCGGGAGCCAAAATACGCAGTATTTT. It yields the protein CASSLSASGSQNTQYF.